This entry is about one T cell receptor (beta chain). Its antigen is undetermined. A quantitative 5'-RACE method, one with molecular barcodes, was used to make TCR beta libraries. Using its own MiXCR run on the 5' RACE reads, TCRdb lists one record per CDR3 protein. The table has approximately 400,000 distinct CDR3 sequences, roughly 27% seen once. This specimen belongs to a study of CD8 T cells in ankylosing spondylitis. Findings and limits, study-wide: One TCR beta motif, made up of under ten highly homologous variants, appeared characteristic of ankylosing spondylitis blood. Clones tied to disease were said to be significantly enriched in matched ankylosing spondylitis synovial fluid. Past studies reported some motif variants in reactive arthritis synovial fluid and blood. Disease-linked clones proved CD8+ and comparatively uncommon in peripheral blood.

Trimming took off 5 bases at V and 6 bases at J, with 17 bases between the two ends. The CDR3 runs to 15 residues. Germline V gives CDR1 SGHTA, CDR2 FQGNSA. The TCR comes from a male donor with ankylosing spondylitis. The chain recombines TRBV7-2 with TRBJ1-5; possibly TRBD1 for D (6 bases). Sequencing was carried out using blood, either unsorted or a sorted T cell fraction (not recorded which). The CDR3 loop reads CASSPQSGAGQPQHF. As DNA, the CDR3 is TGTGCCAGCAGCCCTCAATCGGGGGCAGGTCAGCCCCAGCATTTT.